Listed below are T cell receptor beta chains from one sample, sequenced in a study of T cell repertoires in cytomegalovirus infection. TCRdb processed the reads anew with MiXCR; each CDR3 protein has one entry. The sample lists around 710,000 distinct CDR3 sequences, about 27% occurring once. Antigen specificity for these receptors is unknown. Specimen: cultured CD8+ T cells from PBMCs, collected from culture after CMV antigen stimulation. These receptors came from a human donor in good health (CMV status not recorded). Some clones in this sample may be carry-over from other donors' samples. Both conserved end residues are part of each CDR3. A D gene is named only where the DNA matches it firmly. Clone size, where shown, is once, few, many, or a class for clones that have expanded.

TRBJ2-1	TRBV20-1	TRBD2	-	TGCAGTGCTGGGACTAGCGGGGGGGCTTCCTACAATGAGCAGTTCTTC	CSAGTSGGASYNEQFF
TRBJ2-3	TRBV7-8	TRBD1	-	TGTGCCAGCAGCGCAGCAGGGGGAGATACGCAGTATTTT	CASSAAGGDTQYF
TRBJ1-4	TRBV4-1	TRBD1	many	TGCGCCAGCAGCCGGGAGACAGGGGTCGAAAAACTGTTTTTT	CASSRETGVEKLFF
TRBJ2-5	TRBV2	-	many	TGTGCCAGCAGTGACTGGGGCGGCAATGGGAGAGAGACCCAGTACTTC	CASSDWGGNGRETQYF
TRBJ1-5	TRBV19	-	few	TGTGCCACCTCAACAGGGTGGGATCAGCCCCAGCATTTT	CATSTGWDQPQHF
TRBJ2-7	TRBV7-9	TRBD1	few	TGTGCCAGCAGCGGCCCGACAGGGGACCCCTACGAGCAGTACTTC	CASSGPTGDPYEQYF
TRBJ2-1	TRBV20-1	TRBD1	-	TGCAGTGCTAGAGATGTGACAGGGACCTACAATGAGCAGTTCTTC	CSARDVTGTYNEQFF
TRBJ1-2	TRBV6-1	-	few	TGTGCCAGCAGTGAAGAGGCGTCCCGTCTTGGCTACACCTTC	CASSEEASRLGYTF
TRBJ2-3	TRBV7-2	-	many	TGTGCCAGCAGCTTATTTCCCCCGGGAGATACGCAGTATTTT	CASSLFPPGDTQYF
TRBJ1-4	TRBV7-6	-	-	TGTGCCAGCAGCCCCGGGACAACCCAACGGGAAAAACTGTTTTTT	CASSPGTTQREKLFF
TRBJ1-2	TRBV12-3/TRBV12-4	-	-	TGTGCCAGCAGTTCCAAGTCGGGGGGCCCAGAACACTATGGCTACACCTTC	CASSSKSGGPEHYGYTF